This entry lists 2 T cell receptor beta chains sequenced from one sample in a study of T cells in localized non-small cell lung cancer. This table comes from immunoSEQ multiplex PCR, and its TCRdb copy is limited to in-frame clones, with some not included. The table lists 25,000 or so clones, roughly 89% of them singletons. Material: peripheral blood, obtained before any cancer treatment. The source is a male donor at least 60 years old with stage I lung adenocarcinoma.

This chain links TRBV4-3 with TRBJ1-5, with a possible D match to TRBD1 (5 bases). The germline V gene encodes CDR1 LGHNA and CDR2 YSLEER. The CDR3 spans 15 residues. V was clipped by 2 bases and J by 4 bases, with 12 bases between them. For the CDR3, the DNA is TGCGCCAGCAGCCAATTTTGGGGGGGAAATCAGCCCCAGCATTTT. Translated: CASSQFWGGNQPQHF.

Only a few counts were recorded for this clone. Other nucleotide sequences from this sample produce the same CDR3. J is TRBJ1-5 and V is TRBV30; 7 bases agree with TRBD1. The germline V gene has CDR1 GTSNPN and CDR2 SVGIG (reference sequence). V gave up 0 bases and J gave up 7 bases; unmatched junction bases: 3. The CDR3 extends over 13 amino acids. The CDR3 here is CAWSVQGRQPQHF. CDR3 DNA sequence: TGTGCCTGGAGTGTACAGGGGAGGCAGCCCCAGCATTTT. Full variable domain (outside the CDR3, taken from reference TRBV30 and TRBJ1-5): SQTIHQWPATLVQPVGSPLSLECTVEGTSNPNLYWYRQAAGRGLQLLFYSVGIGQISSEVPQNLSASRPQDRQFILSSKKLLLSDSGFYLCAWSVQGRQPQHFGDGTRLSIL.